The present entry profiles one T cell receptor (beta chain) with its context. Its specificity is unknown. The CDR3 has 18 amino acids. V shed 1 base and J shed 5 bases, with 25 bases lying between them. Germline V lookup: CDR1 SGHNT, CDR2 YYREEE (reference sequence). Naive CD8 cells lacked CD45RO, underwent positive selection for CCR7 and left out terminally differentiated effector memory CD45RA+ cells. TCRdb's table, derived via immunoSEQ multiplex PCR, lists solely in-frame clones and lacks some. Of a few million clones in the sample, 85% to 95% are singletons; the top ten hold roughly 1.7%. This entry belongs to a study of shared clonotypes between healthy human individuals. Study outcomes and limitations: Despite large depth, sorted-subset datasets appeared incompletely sequenced. Naive subsets tended to show greater estimated richness than memory subsets. It was only blood that was sampled, and tissue repertoires likely differ. Investigators expected sequencing depth to affect clonotype sharing among donors.

The V and J genes are TRBV5-4 and TRBJ2-7; TRBD2 is a possible D gene (5 bases). The source is a man aged 18-30 years in good health. Some clones in this sample may be carry-over from other donors' samples. Sequenced input: naive CD8+ T cells from PBMCs. CDR3 DNA sequence: TGTGCCAGCAGCTTGTCCCCCCTTTTAGCGTCGGATCGGGACGAGCAGTACTTC. Encoded protein: CASSLSPLLASDRDEQYF. The full variable domain, with the rest looked up from reference TRBV5-4 and TRBJ2-7, is ETGVTQSPTHLIKTRGQQVTLRCSSQSGHNTVSWYQQALGQGPQFIFQYYREEENGRGNFPPRFSGLQFPNYSSELNVNALELDDSALYLCASSLSPLLASDRDEQYFGPGTRLTVT.